The next 10 T cell receptor beta chains were all read from a single sample in a study of T-cell reconstitution after alpha-beta-depleted transplantation in children. It was with unique molecular identifiers that the TCRbeta library was prepared. TCRdb analysed the PCR reads with MiXCR anew, one entry per CDR3 protein. The sample lists about 150,000 distinct CDR3 sequences; around 9% were seen once. Sequencing used PBMCs, mostly from graft donor cells, obtained 180 days after TCRalphabeta/CD19-depleted stem cell transplant. The receptors shown here come from a female patient aged 2 to 10 who had a stem cell transplant for congenital amegakaryocytic thrombocytopenia, so the T cells may come from the graft donor.

This clonotype was observed a handful of times. The chain couples TRBV5-1 to TRBJ2-3; D is unresolved. The CDR3 extends over 14 amino acids. The germline CDR1 and CDR2 sequences are SGHRS and YFSETQ. The V and J ends lost 2 bases and 1 base respectively, with 8 bases between them. CDR3 in DNA: TGCGCCAGCAGCTTAAGGGCCGGCACAGATACGCAGTATTTT. Translated: CASSLRAGTDTQYF.

This clonotype was recorded at least ten times. This chain links TRBV5-5 with TRBJ2-3; D ambiguous. Trimming shortened V by 0 bases and J by 6 bases, and 11 bases separated the two germline ends. The CDR3 sequence is 14 residues long. The germline CDR1 and CDR2 sequences are SGHKS and YYEKEE (reference sequence). The chain's CDR3 is CASSLVGPFDTQYF. The DNA of the CDR3 is TGTGCCAGCAGCTTGGTCGGCCCCTTTGATACGCAGTATTTT.

The chain couples TRBV4-1 to TRBJ1-5; D perhaps matches TRBD1 (6 bases). CDR1 and CDR2 (germline): MGHRA, YSYEKL. The CDR3 is 14 amino acids. V was cut by 8 bases and J by 0 bases, with 11 bases left in between. DNA for the CDR3: TGCGCCAGCGGCAAGGGGGGTAGCAATCAGCCCCAGCATTTT. This translates into CASGKGGSNQPQHF.

This clonotype was seen repeatedly, ten times or more. This chain links TRBV28 with TRBJ2-7; a possible D gene is TRBD2 (6 bases). The V gene's germline CDR1 is MDHEN and CDR2 SYDVKM. The CDR3 spans 15 residues. V was cut by 0 bases and J by 4 bases, with 13 bases left in between. CDR3 residues: CASSLWRGAGYEQYF. DNA for the CDR3: TGTGCCAGCAGTTTATGGCGGGGCGCAGGGTACGAGCAGTACTTC.

This clonotype was detected ten times or more. The gene calls are TRBV5-6 and TRBJ2-3, with D possibly being TRBD1 (7 bases). The CDR3 has 14 amino acids. Germline V gene lookup returns CDR1 SGHDT and CDR2 YYEEEE. The V gene lost 4 bases and the J gene lost 9 bases, with 18 bases spanning the gap. CDR3 coding DNA: TGTGCCAGCAGCCCAGGGGGTAGCGGCCTGACGCAGTATTTT. This encodes CASSPGGSGLTQYF.

This rearrangement joins TRBV12-3 or TRBV12-4 to TRBJ1-1; D might be TRBD1 (6 bases). The CDR3 consists of 16 residues. V was trimmed by 6 bases and J by 2 bases, leaving 19 bases between them. The CDR3 protein is CASSPNSWTVNTEAFF. CDR3 bases: TGTGCCAGCAGCCCCAATAGTTGGACAGTTAACACTGAAGCTTTCTTT.

This clonotype was found a few times. The DNA of the CDR3 is TGTGCCAGCAGTTTTGGACGCAGGCCGATGGGTGGCTACACCTTC. Protein: CASSFGRRPMGGYTF. The rearrangement uses TRBV12-3 or TRBV12-4 and TRBJ1-2, with D hard to call. There are 15 residues in the CDR3. V was trimmed by 3 bases and J by 7 bases, leaving 18 bases between them.

In the case of this clonotype: A clone one base away is much larger, so this may be a read error. The rearrangement links TRBV5-1 to TRBJ2-5; TRBD2 matches 7 bases. V shed 2 bases and J 7 bases; nucleotides not matched to a gene: 8. Per germline, CDR1 SGHRS and CDR2 YFSETQ. The CDR3 spans 14 residues. The CDR3 coding sequence is TGCGCCAGCAGCTTCTCAAGCGGGGAAGGGACCCAGTACTTC. This gives the protein CASSFSSGEGTQYF.

The sample holds a few counts of this clonotype. This chain joins TRBV5-1 and TRBJ1-1, with D unresolved. Germline V gene sequence: CDR1 SGHRS, CDR2 YFSETQ. The length of the CDR3 is 13 residues. V lost 4 bases to trimming and J lost 2 bases, with 9 bases between them. The DNA of the CDR3 is TGCGCCAGCAGCCCAACTGACAACACTGAAGCTTTCTTT. Amino acids: CASSPTDNTEAFF.

This clonotype came up many times. The rearrangement joins TRBV11-2 to TRBJ1-6, with TRBD1 as a possible D gene (6 bases). With 5 bases removed from V and 7 bases from J, the gap between germline ends came to 15 bases. The CDR3 consists of 15 residues. CDR1 SGHAT and CDR2 FQNNGV come from the germline V gene. The CDR3 sequence is CASSGHTGYNSPLHF. The CDR3 DNA is TGTGCCAGCAGCGGCCATACAGGGTACAATTCACCCCTCCACTTT.